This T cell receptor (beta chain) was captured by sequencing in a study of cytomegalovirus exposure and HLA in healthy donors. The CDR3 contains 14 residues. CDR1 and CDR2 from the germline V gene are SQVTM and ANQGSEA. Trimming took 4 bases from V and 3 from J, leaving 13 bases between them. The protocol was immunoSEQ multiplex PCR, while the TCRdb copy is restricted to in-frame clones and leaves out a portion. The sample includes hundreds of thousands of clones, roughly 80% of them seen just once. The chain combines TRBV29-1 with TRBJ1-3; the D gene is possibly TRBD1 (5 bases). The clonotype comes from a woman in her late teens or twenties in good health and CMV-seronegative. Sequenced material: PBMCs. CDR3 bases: TGCAGCGTTGGTGAGGACACTATTGGAAACACCATATATTTT. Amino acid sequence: CSVGEDTIGNTIYF.